The rows below give T cell receptor beta chains drawn from one sample of a study of T-cell reconstitution after alpha-beta-depleted transplantation in children. TCRdb ran MiXCR on the PCR reads and lists one entry per CDR3 protein. Of some 200,000 distinct CDR3 sequences in the sample, 5% to 6.5% are singletons; the top ten hold 4.5%. The sequenced sample was PBMCs, obtained before TCRalphabeta/CD19-depleted stem cell transplant. These receptors were collected from a girl younger than two with combined immunodeficiency, due to receive a stem cell transplant. The CDR3 runs from the conserved cysteine through the conserved F or W. The order of the fields is clone size, D gene, J gene, V gene, CDR3 protein, CDR3 DNA. The D gene is left open where the match is weak. The listing skips clone size in some rows; elsewhere it reads once, few, many or a size class.

>NA|TRBD2|TRBJ2-7|TRBV20-1
CSARAGTSGDYRSYEQYF
TGCAGTGCTAGAGCCGGGACTAGCGGGGATTATAGATCTTACGAGCAGTACTTC
>many|TRBD1|TRBJ1-6|TRBV28
CASRLTGPSNSPLHF
TGTGCCAGCAGGCTGACAGGGCCTAGTAATTCACCCCTCCACTTT
>many|TRBD1|TRBJ2-2|TRBV6-5
CASSSSRQGEAGELFF
TGTGCCAGCAGTTCCTCCCGACAGGGAGAGGCCGGGGAGCTGTTTTTT
>NA|NA|TRBJ2-1|TRBV7-2
CASSLRETYNEQFF
TGTGCCAGCAGCTTGCGAGAAACCTACAATGAGCAGTTCTTC
>many|NA|TRBJ2-1|TRBV9
CASSVGSSYNEQFF
TGTGCCAGCAGCGTAGGCTCATCCTACAATGAGCAGTTCTTC
>NA|NA|TRBJ2-1|TRBV9
CASSVGGTYNEQFF
TGTGCCAGCAGCGTAGGCGGGACCTACAATGAGCAGTTCTTC
>many|NA|TRBJ2-4|TRBV5-6
CASSLDVMNIQYF
TGTGCCAGCAGCTTGGACGTTATGAACATTCAGTACTTC
>many|NA|TRBJ2-1|TRBV7-6
CASSDSEGNEQFF
TGTGCCAGCAGCGATTCCGAGGGAAATGAGCAGTTCTTC
>many|NA|TRBJ2-3|TRBV12-3/TRBV12-4
CASSPPTALSTDTQYF
TGTGCCAGCAGCCCTCCGACAGCCCTTAGCACAGATACGCAGTATTTT
>many|NA|TRBJ2-1|TRBV7-3
CASSDGDEQFF
TGTGCCAGCAGCGACGGGGATGAGCAGTTCTTC
>many|TRBD1|TRBJ1-5|TRBV5-1
CASSVLPGTGKDQPQHF
TGCGCCAGCAGCGTTCTCCCAGGGACAGGGAAGGATCAGCCCCAGCATTTT
>many|NA|TRBJ2-7|TRBV29-1
CSVEDRDQGYEQYF
TGCAGCGTTGAAGATAGGGACCAGGGCTACGAGCAGTACTTC
>many|TRBD1|TRBJ2-5|TRBV28
CASSNGQGVETQYF
TGTGCCAGCAGTAACGGACAGGGGGTCGAGACCCAGTACTTC
>many|TRBD2|TRBJ2-7|TRBV20-1
CSARSSGRVSEQYF
TGCAGTGCTAGGTCAAGCGGGAGGGTATCCGAGCAGTACTTC
>few|NA|TRBJ1-1|TRBV29-1
CSVEGSSVNTEAFF
TGCAGCGTCGAAGGGTCATCTGTGAACACTGAAGCTTTCTTT
>few|TRBD2|TRBJ2-7|TRBV28
CASRPGLALPSSYEQYF
TGTGCCAGCAGGCCGGGACTAGCTCTCCCTAGCTCCTACGAGCAGTACTTC
>many|TRBD1|TRBJ1-1|TRBV6-5
CASRPDRGLDTEAFF
TGTGCCAGCAGACCCGACAGGGGGTTGGACACTGAAGCTTTCTTT
>many|NA|TRBJ2-2|TRBV18
CASSPKVTGELFF
TGTGCCAGCTCACCGAAAGTGACCGGGGAGCTGTTTTTT
>many|TRBD2|TRBJ2-3|TRBV12-3/TRBV12-4
CASSTSGGNTDTQYF
TGTGCCAGCAGCACTAGCGGGGGGAACACAGATACGCAGTATTTT
>many|NA|TRBJ2-5|TRBV12-3/TRBV12-4
CASRSMDPETQYF
TGTGCCAGCAGATCTATGGACCCAGAGACCCAGTACTTC
>many|TRBD2|TRBJ2-7|TRBV20-1
CSARDGPLAGGGEQYF
TGCAGTGCTAGAGATGGCCCACTAGCGGGGGGAGGGGAGCAGTACTTC
>many|NA|TRBJ1-1|TRBV12-3/TRBV12-4
CASSYSPWNTEAFF
TGTGCCAGCAGTTACTCCCCTTGGAACACTGAAGCTTTCTTT
>many|NA|TRBJ1-1|TRBV28
CASRFGGNTEAFF
TGTGCCAGCCGATTTGGGGGGAACACTGAAGCTTTCTTT
>many|NA|TRBJ2-7|TRBV3-1
CASSPETGSYEQYF
TGTGCCAGCAGCCCCGAGACAGGCTCCTACGAGCAGTACTTC
>many|TRBD2|TRBJ2-1|TRBV4-1
CASSQDPGTSGIHEQFF
TGCGCCAGCAGCCAAGATCCGGGGACTAGCGGGATTCATGAGCAGTTCTTC
>many|TRBD2|TRBJ2-7|TRBV7-8
CASSRFLAGGFEQYF
TGTGCCAGCAGCCGCTTCCTAGCGGGAGGATTCGAGCAGTACTTC
>NA|NA|TRBJ2-7|TRBV4-2
CASSQGGSPHYEQYF
TGTGCCAGCAGCCAAGGGGGATCTCCTCATTACGAGCAGTACTTC
>many|TRBD2|TRBJ2-2|TRBV6-5
CASSPLGGGTGELFF
TGTGCCAGCAGTCCTCTTGGGGGGGGAACCGGGGAGCTGTTTTTT
>large|NA|TRBJ2-7|TRBV15
CATSRDQEGGEQYF
TGTGCCACCAGCAGAGACCAGGAGGGGGGCGAGCAGTACTTC
>many|TRBD2|TRBJ2-3|TRBV6-2/TRBV6-3
CASSTGLATADTQYF
TGTGCCAGCAGTACGGGACTAGCGACGGCAGATACGCAGTATTTT
>many|NA|TRBJ2-7|TRBV6-2/TRBV6-3
CASSNPGQSYEQYF
TGTGCCAGCAGTAATCCGGGACAATCCTACGAGCAGTACTTC
>many|TRBD1|TRBJ2-7|TRBV6-2/TRBV6-3
CASTPGQGTYEQYF
TGTGCCAGCACCCCGGGACAGGGGACCTACGAGCAGTACTTC
>NA|NA|TRBJ2-1|TRBV23-1
CASSPTEGSYNEQFF
TGCGCCAGCAGCCCAACTGAGGGGTCCTACAATGAGCAGTTCTTC
>many|TRBD1|TRBJ2-7|TRBV7-2
CASSLRGTGPYEQYF
TGTGCCAGCAGTCTAAGGGGGACAGGGCCCTACGAGCAGTACTTC
>few|TRBD2|TRBJ2-1|TRBV6-2/TRBV6-3
CASSATSANEQFF
TGTGCCAGCAGTGCGACTAGCGCCAATGAGCAGTTCTTC
>many|TRBD2|TRBJ2-1|TRBV5-5
CASSLVLAMINEQFF
TGTGCCAGCAGCTTGGTACTAGCGATGATCAATGAGCAGTTCTTC
>many|NA|TRBJ2-1|TRBV5-1
CASSLGGMGNEQFF
TGCGCCAGCAGCTTGGGGGGTATGGGCAATGAGCAGTTCTTC
>many|TRBD2|TRBJ2-3|TRBV12-3/TRBV12-4
CASSSLHVLAGGLHTDTQYF
TGTGCCAGCAGTTCCCTCCATGTTCTAGCGGGGGGGCTTCACACAGATACGCAGTATTTT